One sample yielded the 3 T cell receptor beta chains listed below, sequenced in a study of cytomegalovirus exposure and HLA in healthy donors (dated by TCRdb to 2017 to 2019). Library preparation employed the immunoSEQ multiplex PCR assay. For the multiplex PCR, a mixture combining 60 forward primers for TCR Vbeta segments and 13 reverse primers for TCR Jbeta segments was used. TCRdb took over this immuneACCESS table, retaining in-frame rearrangements with V and J assigned. Such tables are incomplete; in checked studies, under half of the missing clones stem from an unresolved V gene, and the remainder is unexplained. This sample has 150,000 to 200,000 clones in its table, and over 70% of those were observed once. The ten most abundant clones make up about 15% of the sample. Material for sequencing was PBMCs. Receptors were obtained from a woman aged 40 to 49 in good health and CMV-seronegative.

This chain joins TRBV13 and TRBJ2-3, with 9 bases fitting TRBD2. The junction had 6 bases not matched to a gene; V was cut back by 6 bases and J by 2 bases. In germline, CDR1 is PRHDT, CDR2 FYEKMQ (reference sequence). This CDR3 has 15 residues. The CDR3 DNA is TGTGCCAGCAGTCGGACTAGCGTGATCACAGATACGCAGTATTTT. The encoded protein is CASSRTSVITDTQYF.

The J gene is TRBJ1-1, the V gene TRBV5-1; 10 bases agree with TRBD1. V was pared by 1 base and J by 4 bases, with 4 bases of the junction left unmatched. CDR1 SGHRS and CDR2 YFSETQ come from the germline V gene. This CDR3 has 15 residues. For the CDR3, the DNA is TGCGCCAGCAGCTTGCTCAGGACAGGGGGCACTGAAGCTTTCTTT. Translated: CASSLLRTGGTEAFF.

The chain couples TRBV2 to TRBJ2-5; D ambiguous. TRBJ2-7 explains the end of the DNA better; the J call may be wrong. The CDR3 is 15 residues long. CDR1 and CDR2 (germline): SNHLY, FYNNEI. CDR3 DNA: TGTGCCAGCAGCCCACGGGTGCCTGCATCCTACGAGCAGTACTTC. It codes for CASSPRVPASYEQYF.